The 8 T cell receptor beta chains below were found in one sample sequenced in a study of T-cell reconstitution after alpha-beta-depleted transplantation in children. The TCRbeta library incorporated unique molecular identifiers. MiXCR was run by TCRdb on the PCR reads, yielding one entry per CDR3 protein. Of 600,000 to 700,000 distinct CDR3 sequences in the sample, around 13% were seen once. The sample consisted of PBMCs, taken before TCRalphabeta/CD19-depleted stem cell transplant. The origin of the receptors is a girl aged 2 to 10 with congenital amegakaryocytic thrombocytopenia, due to receive a stem cell transplant.

There are a few counts of this clonotype. This chain connects TRBV5-1 to TRBJ2-5; weak D call: TRBD2 (6 bases). CDR1 is SGHRS and CDR2 is YFSETQ in the germline V gene. CDR3 size: 16 residues. V lost 1 base and J 4 bases, leaving 17 bases between the germline ends. The CDR3 protein is CASSLSLLGGIETQYF. Here the CDR3 DNA reads TGCGCCAGCAGCTTGTCCCTACTAGGAGGGATAGAGACCCAGTACTTC. Based on the CDR3 plus reference TRBV5-1 and TRBJ2-5, the full variable domain is KAGVTQTPRYLIKTRGQQVTLSCSPISGHRSVSWYQQTPGQGLQFLFEYFSETQRNKGNFPGRFSGRQFSNSRSEMNVSTLELGDSALYLCASSLSLLGGIETQYFGPGTRLLVL.

This clonotype was seen ten or more times. The gene calls are TRBV15 and TRBJ1-5; D unclear. Germline lookup yields CDR1 LNHNV and CDR2 YYDKDF (reference sequence). The CDR3 is 14 amino acids. Deletions cut 1 base from V and 3 bases from J, with 7 bases between. In nucleotides, the CDR3 is TGTGCCACCAGCAGAGGACGGTACAATCAGCCCCAGCATTTT. Residues: CATSRGRYNQPQHF.

This clonotype was picked up a small number of times. The rearrangement links TRBV19 to TRBJ2-5, with D unclear. Germline V gene sequence: CDR1 LNHDA, CDR2 SQIVND (reference sequence). This CDR3 is built from 13 residues. V gave up 4 bases and J gave up 5 bases, with 11 bases separating them. The CDR3 sequence is CASSSDGRETQYF. CDR3 sequence (DNA): TGTGCCAGTAGTAGTGACGGACGGGAGACCCAGTACTTC.

The sample holds many counts of this clonotype. The V and J genes are TRBV5-1 and TRBJ2-1; D uncertain. Germline V gives CDR1 SGHRS, CDR2 YFSETQ. The CDR3 sequence is 11 residues long. The ends were cut back, 4 bases at V and 5 bases at J, with 4 bases in the middle. The DNA of the CDR3 is TGCGCCAGCAGCCAGCACAATGAGCAGTTCTTC. Amino acid sequence: CASSQHNEQFF. The full variable domain, completed using reference TRBV5-1 and TRBJ2-1, is KAGVTQTPRYLIKTRGQQVTLSCSPISGHRSVSWYQQTPGQGLQFLFEYFSETQRNKGNFPGRFSGRQFSNSRSEMNVSTLELGDSALYLCASSQHNEQFFGPGTRLTVL.

Ten or more counts support this clonotype. This chain connects TRBV20-1 to TRBJ2-3; 9 bases map to TRBD2. CDR1 and CDR2 from the germline V gene are DFQATT and SNEGSKA (reference sequence). The CDR3 has 15 amino acids. The J segment lost 2 bases and the V segment lost 6 bases, leaving 9 bases of the junction unmatched. CDR3 nucleotides: TGCAGTGCCAAGGGACTAGCCTCCCTCACAGATACGCAGTATTTT. Encoded protein: CSAKGLASLTDTQYF.

This clonotype appeared many times. V is TRBV12-3 or TRBV12-4 and J is TRBJ1-1; TRBD1 might be the D (6 bases). CDR3 length: 13 residues. Trimming removed 6 bases at V and 2 bases at J, with 10 bases between. This CDR3 reads CASRADRNTEAFF. The DNA of the CDR3 is TGTGCCAGCAGGGCGGACAGAAACACTGAAGCTTTCTTT.

The genes are TRBV7-2 and TRBJ2-2; perhaps TRBD2 as D (6 bases). CDR1 and CDR2 (germline): SGHTA, FQGNSA. Trimming stripped 5 bases from V and 7 bases from J, with 8 bases between. The CDR3 is made up of 12 amino acids. In nucleotides, the CDR3 is TGTGCCAGCAGCAGTAGCGGCGGGGAGCTGTTTTTT. Translating it yields CASSSSGGELFF.

This clonotype was counted a few times. This chain links TRBV5-1 with TRBJ2-1, with TRBD2 matching over 9 bases. Trimming took 0 bases from V and 5 from J; bases not matched to a gene: 3. The length of the CDR3 is 15 residues. Germline-derived CDR1 and CDR2 are SGHRS and YFSETQ. The CDR3 loop is CASSLVASGNNEQFF. Here the CDR3 DNA reads TGCGCCAGCAGCTTGGTAGCTAGCGGGAACAATGAGCAGTTCTTC.